The rows below give T cell receptor beta chains drawn from one sample of a study of blood T cell repertoires in COVID-19. TCRdb keeps only in-frame clones here, not all; method: immunoSEQ multiplex PCR. This sample carries around 350,000 clones, around 87% of them seen once, and the ten largest clones take over 2.5%. The sequenced sample was peripheral blood. These receptor sequences come from a human donor in a cohort sampled during active COVID-19. The CDR3 runs from the conserved cysteine through the conserved F or W. Size values are once, few and many counts, or a class for expanded clones, and some rows have none.

clone_size: -
v_call: TRBV5-4
j_call: TRBJ1-2
cdr3_aa: CASTLLEGNYGYTF

clone_size: -
v_call: TRBV7-9
j_call: TRBJ2-7
cdr3_aa: CASSRTDRNYKQYF

clone_size: -
v_call: TRBV30
j_call: TRBJ2-1
cdr3_aa: CAWMGGNEQFF

clone_size: -
v_call: TRBV3-1/TRBV3-2
j_call: TRBJ1-2
cdr3_aa: CASSQVRGGGYTF

clone_size: -
v_call: TRBV19
j_call: TRBJ2-7
cdr3_aa: CASSIKGVSYEQYF

clone_size: -
v_call: TRBV5-1
j_call: TRBJ2-3
cdr3_aa: CASSLGLAGNTDTQYF

clone_size: few
v_call: TRBV5-1
j_call: TRBJ2-7
cdr3_aa: CASSTGTKPEQYF

clone_size: -
v_call: TRBV7-2
j_call: TRBJ1-6
cdr3_aa: CASSFQLPDRVRYNSPLHF

clone_size: -
v_call: TRBV10-3
j_call: TRBJ2-5
cdr3_aa: CATGEHYPLQETQYF

clone_size: -
v_call: TRBV10-3
j_call: TRBJ1-1
cdr3_aa: CAISGSGQLFNRGNTEAFF

clone_size: few
v_call: TRBV7-9
j_call: TRBJ2-7
cdr3_aa: CASMKNPDRAGEQYF

clone_size: -
v_call: TRBV5-1
j_call: TRBJ2-5
cdr3_aa: CASSSPGGRETQYF

clone_size: -
v_call: TRBV6-5
j_call: TRBJ2-2
cdr3_aa: CASSQDTGELFF

clone_size: -
v_call: TRBV3-1/TRBV3-2
j_call: TRBJ1-2
cdr3_aa: CASSQDAVIYGYTF

clone_size: -
v_call: TRBV30
j_call: TRBJ1-2
cdr3_aa: CASNGQETYGYTF

clone_size: -
v_call: TRBV30
j_call: TRBJ2-7
cdr3_aa: CAWSVLRVGGGSYEQYF

clone_size: -
v_call: TRBV6-1
j_call: TRBJ1-2
cdr3_aa: CASSEARWQHYGYTF

clone_size: -
v_call: TRBV6-4
j_call: TRBJ2-3
cdr3_aa: CASSPSTSGADTQYF

clone_size: -
v_call: TRBV19
j_call: TRBJ2-1
cdr3_aa: CASNTGTSEYNEQFF

clone_size: -
v_call: TRBV27
j_call: TRBJ1-2
cdr3_aa: CASSPLGQGPLYGYTF

clone_size: -
v_call: TRBV7-9
j_call: TRBJ2-6
cdr3_aa: CASSLRRGTGITGANVLTF

clone_size: -
v_call: TRBV5-1
j_call: TRBJ2-3
cdr3_aa: CASSSRGADTQYF

clone_size: -
v_call: TRBV5-4
j_call: TRBJ2-4
cdr3_aa: CASSLDQKTSGQTEYF

clone_size: -
v_call: TRBV28
j_call: TRBJ2-7
cdr3_aa: CASSILLAGETGEQYF

clone_size: -
v_call: TRBV27
j_call: TRBJ1-1
cdr3_aa: CASGVSSSEAFF

clone_size: -
v_call: TRBV7-9
j_call: TRBJ1-1
cdr3_aa: CASSPGSLGAWGTEAFF

clone_size: -
v_call: TRBV11-3
j_call: TRBJ2-1
cdr3_aa: CASSSDSYNEQFF

clone_size: -
v_call: TRBV30
j_call: TRBJ1-2
cdr3_aa: CAWRGQGAAGYTF

clone_size: few
v_call: TRBV18
j_call: TRBJ1-2
cdr3_aa: CASSPPAGTNYGYTF

clone_size: -
v_call: TRBV3-1/TRBV3-2
j_call: TRBJ2-7
cdr3_aa: CASSQGLEAYEQYF

clone_size: -
v_call: TRBV5-4
j_call: TRBJ2-2
cdr3_aa: CASSFNKEAGELFF

clone_size: few
v_call: TRBV19
j_call: TRBJ1-1
cdr3_aa: CASSPWEGWTEAFF

clone_size: -
v_call: TRBV19
j_call: TRBJ2-7
cdr3_aa: CASSEGQDNSYEQYF

clone_size: once
v_call: TRBV6-5
j_call: TRBJ2-5
cdr3_aa: CASTPGGGQETQYF

clone_size: -
v_call: TRBV4-2
j_call: TRBJ2-1
cdr3_aa: CASSQDTGSSSYNEQFF

clone_size: -
v_call: TRBV6-5
j_call: TRBJ2-7
cdr3_aa: CASRTLDRGREQYF

clone_size: once
v_call: TRBV19
j_call: TRBJ2-3
cdr3_aa: CASSGRDTDTQYF

clone_size: -
v_call: TRBV7-8
j_call: TRBJ1-4
cdr3_aa: CASSLEGDRKKLFF

clone_size: -
v_call: TRBV7-9
j_call: TRBJ2-3
cdr3_aa: CASSPSTGLGTDTQYF

clone_size: -
v_call: TRBV4-2
j_call: TRBJ1-1
cdr3_aa: CASSHEDTMNTEAFF

clone_size: -
v_call: TRBV19
j_call: TRBJ2-4
cdr3_aa: CASTPGRGLAKNIQYF

clone_size: -
v_call: TRBV10-3
j_call: TRBJ2-5
cdr3_aa: CAISQGAGGTLQETQYF

clone_size: -
v_call: TRBV30
j_call: TRBJ1-5
cdr3_aa: CAWSPSQAEPQHF

clone_size: -
v_call: TRBV7-3
j_call: TRBJ2-1
cdr3_aa: CASSASGRSSNEQFF

clone_size: -
v_call: TRBV7-8
j_call: TRBJ2-2
cdr3_aa: CASSRLAGDTGELFF